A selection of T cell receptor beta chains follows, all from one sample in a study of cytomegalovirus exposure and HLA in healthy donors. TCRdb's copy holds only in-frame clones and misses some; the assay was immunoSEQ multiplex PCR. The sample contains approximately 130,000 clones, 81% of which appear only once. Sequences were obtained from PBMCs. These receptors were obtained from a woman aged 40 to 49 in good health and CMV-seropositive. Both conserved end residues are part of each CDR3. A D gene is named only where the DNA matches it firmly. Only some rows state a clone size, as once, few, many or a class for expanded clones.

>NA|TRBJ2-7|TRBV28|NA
CASSFVGDYEQYF
TGTGCCAGCAGTTTCGTCGGGGACTACGAGCAGTACTTC
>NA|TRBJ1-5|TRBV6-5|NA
CASSEPGLDQPQHF
TGTGCCAGCAGTGAACCAGGACTTGATCAGCCCCAGCATTTT
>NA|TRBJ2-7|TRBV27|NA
CASRPPRPNRSYEQYF
TGTGCCAGCAGGCCCCCCCGCCCCAACCGATCCTACGAGCAGTACTTC
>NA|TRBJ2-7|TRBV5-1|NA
CASSPRASTYEQYF
TGCGCCAGCAGCCCCCGAGCCTCTACCTACGAGCAGTACTTC
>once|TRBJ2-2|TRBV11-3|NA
CASSHGWGPGGELFF
TGTGCCAGCAGCCACGGATGGGGGCCGGGCGGGGAGCTGTTTTTT
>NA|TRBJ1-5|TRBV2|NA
CASSIYYSNQPQHF
TGTGCCAGCAGTATTTATTATAGCAATCAGCCCCAGCATTTT
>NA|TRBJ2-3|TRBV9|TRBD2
CASSYGLAGGNTDTQYF
TGTGCCAGCAGCTATGGGCTAGCGGGAGGTAACACAGATACGCAGTATTTT
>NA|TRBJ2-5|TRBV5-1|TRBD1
CASSLSGTGKETQYF
TGCGCCAGCAGCTTGTCCGGGACAGGCAAAGAGACCCAGTACTTC
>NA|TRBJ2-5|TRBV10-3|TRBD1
CAIRGDRGRGETQYF
TGTGCCATCAGAGGGGACAGGGGGCGCGGGGAGACCCAGTACTTC
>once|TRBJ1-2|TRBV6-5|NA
CASSYSSGANYGYTF
TGTGCCAGCAGTTACTCTTCGGGGGCTAACTATGGCTACACCTTC
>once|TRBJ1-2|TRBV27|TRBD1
CASSFGTGNYGYTF
TGTGCCAGCAGTTTTGGGACAGGGAACTATGGCTACACCTTC
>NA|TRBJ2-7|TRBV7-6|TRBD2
CASSMTSGSPHEQYF
TGTGCCAGCAGTATGACTAGCGGGAGTCCCCACGAGCAGTACTTC
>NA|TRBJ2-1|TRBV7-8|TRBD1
CASSAALTGSEQFF
TGTGCCAGCAGCGCGGCCCTGACAGGGAGTGAGCAGTTCTTC
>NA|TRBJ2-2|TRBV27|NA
CASRPRWDTGELFF
TGTGCCAGCAGACCGAGGTGGGACACCGGGGAGCTGTTTTTT
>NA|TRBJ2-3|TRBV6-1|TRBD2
CASRAAGERDTQYF
TGTGCCAGCAGAGCGGCGGGAGAGAGGGATACGCAGTATTTT
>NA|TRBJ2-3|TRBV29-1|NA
CSTQPRTDTQYF
TGTTCGACTCAACCCCGCACAGATACGCAGTATTTT
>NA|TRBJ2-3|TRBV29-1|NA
CSVVKNSPSTDTQYF
TGCAGCGTTGTAAAAAATAGCCCTAGCACAGATACGCAGTATTTT